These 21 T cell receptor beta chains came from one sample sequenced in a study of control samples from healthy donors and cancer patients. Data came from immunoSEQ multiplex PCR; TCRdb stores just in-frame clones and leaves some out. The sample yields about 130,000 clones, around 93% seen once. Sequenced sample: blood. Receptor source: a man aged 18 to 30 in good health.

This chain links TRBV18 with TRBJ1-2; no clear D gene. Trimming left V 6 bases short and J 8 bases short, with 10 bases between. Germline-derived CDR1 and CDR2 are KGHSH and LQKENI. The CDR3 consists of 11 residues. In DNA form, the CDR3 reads TGTGCCAGCTCGCTTCAAGGGGGCTACACCTTC. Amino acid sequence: CASSLQGGYTF. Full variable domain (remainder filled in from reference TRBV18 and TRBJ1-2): NAGVMQNPRHLVRRRGQEARLRCSPMKGHSHVYWYRQLPEEGLKFMVYLQKENIIDESGMPKERFSAEFPKEGPSILRIQQVVRGDSAAYFCASSLQGGYTFGSGTRLTVV.

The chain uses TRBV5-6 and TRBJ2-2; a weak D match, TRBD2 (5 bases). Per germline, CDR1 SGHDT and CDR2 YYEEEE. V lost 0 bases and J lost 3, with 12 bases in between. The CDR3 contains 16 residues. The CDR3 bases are TGTGCCAGCAGCTTGGCAGCAGCGCGGGACACCGGGGAGCTGTTTTTT. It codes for CASSLAAARDTGELFF.

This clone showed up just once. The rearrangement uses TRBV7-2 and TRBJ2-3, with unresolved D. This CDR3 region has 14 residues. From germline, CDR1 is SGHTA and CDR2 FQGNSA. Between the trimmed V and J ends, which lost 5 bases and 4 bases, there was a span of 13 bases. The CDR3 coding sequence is TGTGCCAGCAGCCCCCCAGGCCGTCCAGATACGCAGTATTTT. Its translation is CASSPPGRPDTQYF.

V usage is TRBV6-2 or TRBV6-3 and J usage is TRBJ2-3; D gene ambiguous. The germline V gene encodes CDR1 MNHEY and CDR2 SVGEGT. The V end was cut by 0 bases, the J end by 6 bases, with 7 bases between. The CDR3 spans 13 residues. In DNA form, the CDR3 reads TGTGCCAGCAGTTACTCGCCGGAGGATACGCAGTATTTT. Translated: CASSYSPEDTQYF.

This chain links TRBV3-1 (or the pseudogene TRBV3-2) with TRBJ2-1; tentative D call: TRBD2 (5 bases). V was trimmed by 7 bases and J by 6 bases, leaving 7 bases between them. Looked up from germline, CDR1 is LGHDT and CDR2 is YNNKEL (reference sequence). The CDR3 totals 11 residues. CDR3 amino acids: CASTGFNEQFF. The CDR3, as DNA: TGTGCCAGCACGGGATTCAATGAGCAGTTCTTC.

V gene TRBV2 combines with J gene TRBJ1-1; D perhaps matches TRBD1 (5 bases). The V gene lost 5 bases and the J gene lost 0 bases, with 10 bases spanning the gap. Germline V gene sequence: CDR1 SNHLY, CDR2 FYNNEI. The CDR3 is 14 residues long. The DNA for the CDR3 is TGTGCCAGCAGTTTGCAGGGCATGAACACTGAAGCTTTCTTT. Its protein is CASSLQGMNTEAFF.

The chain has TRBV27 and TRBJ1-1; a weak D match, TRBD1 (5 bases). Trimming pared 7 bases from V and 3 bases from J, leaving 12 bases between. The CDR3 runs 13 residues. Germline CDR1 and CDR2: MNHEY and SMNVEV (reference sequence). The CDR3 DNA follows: TGTGCCAGCATTAATGACAGACACACTGAAGCTTTCTTT. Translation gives CASINDRHTEAFF.

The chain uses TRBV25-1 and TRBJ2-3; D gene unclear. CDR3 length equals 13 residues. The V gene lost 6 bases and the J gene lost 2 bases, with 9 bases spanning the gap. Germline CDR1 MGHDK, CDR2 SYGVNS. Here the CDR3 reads CASREQSTDTQYF. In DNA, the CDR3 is TGTGCCAGCAGGGAACAGTCCACAGATACGCAGTATTTT.

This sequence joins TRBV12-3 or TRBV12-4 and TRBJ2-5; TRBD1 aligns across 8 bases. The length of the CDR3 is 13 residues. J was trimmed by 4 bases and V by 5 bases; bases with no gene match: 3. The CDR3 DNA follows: TGTGCCAGCAGTCGACAGGGGAGAGAGACCCAGTACTTC. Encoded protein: CASSRQGRETQYF.

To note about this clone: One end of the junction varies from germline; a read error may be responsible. CDR3 region: CASSLEGLETQYF. In DNA, the CDR3 is TGTGCCAGCAGCCTAGAGGGTTTGGAGACCCAGTACTTC. This chain uses TRBV11-2 with TRBJ2-5; TRBD2 might be the D (5 bases). CDR3 size: 13 residues. Germline CDR1 SGHAT, CDR2 FQNNGV. The complete variable domain, with remaining parts taken from reference TRBV11-2 and TRBJ2-5, reads EAGVAQSPRYKIIEKRQSVAFWCNPISGHATLYWYQQILGQGPKLLIQFQNNGVVDDSQLPKDRFSAERLKGVDSTLKIQPAKLEDSAVYLCASSLEGLETQYFGPGTRLLVL.

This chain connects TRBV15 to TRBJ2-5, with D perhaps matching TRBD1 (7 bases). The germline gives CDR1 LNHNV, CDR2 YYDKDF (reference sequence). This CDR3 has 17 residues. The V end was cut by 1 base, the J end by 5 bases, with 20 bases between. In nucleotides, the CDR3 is TGTGCCACCAGCAGAGGTCAGGGGGAAACCCGGGGGGAGACCCAGTACTTC. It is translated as CATSRGQGETRGETQYF.

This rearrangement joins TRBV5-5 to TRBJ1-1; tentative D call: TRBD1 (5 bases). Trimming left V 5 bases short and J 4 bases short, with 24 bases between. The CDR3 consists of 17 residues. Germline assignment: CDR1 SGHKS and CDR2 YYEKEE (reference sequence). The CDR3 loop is CASRLGLLNVGGTEAFF. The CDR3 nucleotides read TGTGCCAGCAGACTCGGGCTGCTAAACGTCGGGGGCACTGAAGCTTTCTTT.

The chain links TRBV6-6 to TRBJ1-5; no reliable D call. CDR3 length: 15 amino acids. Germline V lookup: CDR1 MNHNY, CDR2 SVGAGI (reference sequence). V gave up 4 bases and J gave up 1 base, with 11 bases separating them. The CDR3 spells CASSSEGTSNQPQHF. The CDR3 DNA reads TGTGCCAGCAGTTCTGAGGGTACGAGCAATCAGCCCCAGCATTTT.

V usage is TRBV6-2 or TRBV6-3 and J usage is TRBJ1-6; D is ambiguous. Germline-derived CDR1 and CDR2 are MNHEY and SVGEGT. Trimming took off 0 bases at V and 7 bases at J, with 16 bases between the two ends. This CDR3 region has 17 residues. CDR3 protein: CASSYSMGEDRNSPLHF. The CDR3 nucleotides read TGTGCCAGCAGTTACTCGATGGGAGAGGATAGGAATTCACCCCTCCACTTT.

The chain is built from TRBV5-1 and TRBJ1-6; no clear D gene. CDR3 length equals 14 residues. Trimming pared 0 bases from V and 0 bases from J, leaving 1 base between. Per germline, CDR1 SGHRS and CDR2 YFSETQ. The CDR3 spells CASSLDSYNSPLHF. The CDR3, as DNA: TGCGCCAGCAGCTTGGACTCCTATAATTCACCCCTCCACTTT.

The CDR3 sequence is CASSEPSADNQPQHF. In nucleotides, the CDR3 is TGTGCCAGCAGTGAGCCCTCGGCGGATAATCAGCCCCAGCATTTT. The genes are TRBV6-1 and TRBJ1-5; no definite D call. V was shortened by 3 bases and J by 4 bases, with 13 bases between the two germline ends. Germline V gene data show CDR1 as MNHNS and CDR2 as SASEGT. CDR3 size: 15 residues.

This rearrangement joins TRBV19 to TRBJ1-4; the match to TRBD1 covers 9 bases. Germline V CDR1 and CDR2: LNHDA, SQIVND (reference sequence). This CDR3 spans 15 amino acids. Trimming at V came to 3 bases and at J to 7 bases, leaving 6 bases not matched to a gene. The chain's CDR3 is CASSIWDRAGEKLFF. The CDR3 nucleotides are TGTGCCAGTAGTATTTGGGACAGGGCGGGTGAAAAACTGTTTTTT.

The CDR3 spells CASSQTSGEGTQYF. The CDR3 bases are TGCGCCAGCAGCCAGACTAGCGGGGAGGGGACCCAGTACTTC. The rearrangement uses TRBV5-1 and TRBJ2-5; 11 positions match TRBD2. In germline, CDR1 is SGHRS, CDR2 YFSETQ. The V segment lost 4 bases and the J segment 7 bases; nucleotides outside the gene matches: 6. The CDR3 has 14 residues.

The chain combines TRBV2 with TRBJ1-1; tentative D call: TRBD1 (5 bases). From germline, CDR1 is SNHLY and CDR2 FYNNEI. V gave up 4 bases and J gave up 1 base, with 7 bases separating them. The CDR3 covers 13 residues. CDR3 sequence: CASSGDRNTEAFF. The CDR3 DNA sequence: TGTGCCAGCAGTGGAGACAGGAACACTGAAGCTTTCTTT.

The CDR3 reads CASSFGPPYNEQFF. Here the CDR3 DNA reads TGTGCCAGCAGCTTCGGGCCTCCCTACAATGAGCAGTTCTTC. This sequence joins TRBV7-6 and TRBJ2-1; no clear D gene. Germline CDR1 SGHVS, CDR2 FNYEAQ. With 3 bases removed from V and 2 bases from J, the gap between germline ends came to 8 bases. The CDR3 runs 14 residues. Full variable domain (rest looked up from reference TRBV7-6 and TRBJ2-1): GAGVSQSPRYKVTKRGQDVALRCDPISGHVSLYWYRQALGQGPEFLTYFNYEAQQDKSGLPNDRFSAERPEGSISTLTIQRTEQRDSAMYRCASSFGPPYNEQFFGPGTRLTVL.

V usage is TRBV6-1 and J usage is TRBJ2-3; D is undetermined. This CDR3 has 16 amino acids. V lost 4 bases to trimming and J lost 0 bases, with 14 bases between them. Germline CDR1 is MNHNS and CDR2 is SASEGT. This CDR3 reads CASSAWEEPSTDTQYF. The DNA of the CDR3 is TGTGCCAGCAGTGCTTGGGAAGAGCCTAGCACAGATACGCAGTATTTT.